This T cell receptor (beta chain) was documented in a study of beta chain features in type 1 diabetes. The entirety of the isolated RNA underwent reverse transcription, so expressed TCRB transcripts were sequenced. Using immunoSEQ multiplex PCR, the repertoire was profiled, and TCRdb retains in-frame clones only, with some absent. Altogether around 310,000 clones are present, approximately 15% being singletons, with the ten largest covering 0.013% to 0.015%. The J segment lost 2 bases and the V segment lost 8 bases, leaving 6 bases of the junction unmatched. Germline V CDR1 and CDR2: MNHNY, SVGAGI (reference sequence). CDR3 length: 16 amino acids. Study-wide points: Type 1 diabetes patients had moderately but significantly shorter TCRB CDR3s in all four CD4+ subsets. Reduced insertions and increased deletions marked VDJ junctions in type 1 diabetes patients.

A remark on this clone: What it binds is not known.

What was sequenced was naive CD4+ T cells from blood. The rearrangement uses TRBV6-6 and TRBJ2-7, with 16 bases matching TRBD2. The source is a woman younger than 30 with type 1 diabetes. Written as DNA, the CDR3 is TGTGCCAGCCAAGGGACTAGCGGGAGGGGAGCCTACGAGCAGTACTTC. Residues: CASQGTSGRGAYEQYF.